Sequencing of this TCR beta chain was carried out in a study of cytomegalovirus exposure and HLA in healthy donors. The study's findings and limits: Analyses of presence/absence relied on an assumption of roughly uniform sequencing depth across donors. A later analysis linked a missense variant in DCLRE1C to the trimming of TCR beta V and J genes. Using a false discovery rate of 0.05, a later analysis showed that about 16,000 TCR beta sequences were associated with HLA alleles.

The CDR3 sequence is 15 residues long. J gave up 1 base and V 5 bases, and 9 bases lay outside the gene matches. Germline V lookup: CDR1 SQVTM, CDR2 ANQGSEA. With regard to this clone: No antigen is known for it.

The PCR was carried out with 60 Vbeta primers and 13 Jbeta primers. Some clones are missing from TCRdb's copy, which holds only in-frame ones; the method was immunoSEQ multiplex PCR. The profile shows approximately 180,000 clones, roughly 87% of them singletons. The TCR sequence derives from a girl under three years old in good health and CMV-seronegative. The specimen was PBMCs. The gene calls are TRBV29-1 and TRBJ1-1, with 8 positions matching TRBD1. CDR3 sequence (DNA): TGCAGCGTTCGCCGGGACAGGTTGGGGAACACTGAAGCTTTCTTT. This sequence encodes CSVRRDRLGNTEAFF.